One T cell receptor (beta chain) is described in this entry. Its antigen is currently unknown. The data derive from a study of quantifying T cell responses using KT2 cells. Study at large: Reverse transcription used primers in the TCR alpha and beta constant regions.

Trimming took 2 bases from V and 1 from J, leaving 5 bases between them. This CDR3 comprises 13 residues. Study-level findings and limits: Very high KT2 spike-in numbers caused saturation in KT2 sequence detection.

Unfractionated PBMC were spiked with known numbers of KT2 clone cells. A single-stranded UMI oligo with SP2 sequence was ligated to cDNA 3' ends. The first PCR ran 3 to 5 cycles with an equimolar RC1.1 and RC1.2 beta primer mix. TCRdb fed the UMI-ligation and nested PCR reads into MiXCR, producing one record per CDR3 protein. The repertoire holds about 41,000 distinct CDR3 sequences, over 15% seen once, with approximately 47% in the top ten. The sequence came from a human donor. Sequenced input: PBMCs spiked with cells of the T cell clone KT2. This chain joins TRBV12-3 or TRBV12-4 and TRBJ1-1; D not certain. CDR3 region: CASSLQENTEAFF. For the CDR3, the DNA is TGTGCCAGCAGTTTACAGGAGAACACTGAAGCTTTCTTT.